Sequencing of this TCR beta chain was carried out in a study of blood T cell repertoires in COVID-19. The CDR3 has 13 residues. Germline V lookup: CDR1 SGHVS, CDR2 FQNEAQ. The ends were cut back, 1 base at V and 4 bases at J, with 8 bases in the middle. The repertoire was sequenced with immunoSEQ multiplex PCR; TCRdb's copy has only in-frame clones and lacks some. The table shows 80,000 or so clones, with around 80% occurring only once. The sequenced sample consisted of peripheral blood. The chain employs TRBV7-8 and TRBJ2-7, with D possibly matching TRBD2 (5 bases). The TCR comes from a woman aged 70-85 years with acute or convalescent COVID-19. The CDR3 coding sequence is TGTGCCAGCAGCTTAGAATCGGGGTACGAGCAGTACTTC. This gives the protein CASSLESGYEQYF.